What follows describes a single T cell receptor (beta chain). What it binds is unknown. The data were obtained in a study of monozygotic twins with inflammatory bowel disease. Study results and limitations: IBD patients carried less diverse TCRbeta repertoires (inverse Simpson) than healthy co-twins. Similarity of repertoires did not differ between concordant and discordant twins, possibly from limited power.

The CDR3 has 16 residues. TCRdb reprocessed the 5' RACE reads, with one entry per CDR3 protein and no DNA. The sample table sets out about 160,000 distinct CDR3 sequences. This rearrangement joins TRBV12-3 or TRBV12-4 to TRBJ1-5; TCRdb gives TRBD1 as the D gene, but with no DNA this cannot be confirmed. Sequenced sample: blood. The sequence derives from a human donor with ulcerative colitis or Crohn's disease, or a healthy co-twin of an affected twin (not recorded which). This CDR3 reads CASRETGTGYFQPQHF.